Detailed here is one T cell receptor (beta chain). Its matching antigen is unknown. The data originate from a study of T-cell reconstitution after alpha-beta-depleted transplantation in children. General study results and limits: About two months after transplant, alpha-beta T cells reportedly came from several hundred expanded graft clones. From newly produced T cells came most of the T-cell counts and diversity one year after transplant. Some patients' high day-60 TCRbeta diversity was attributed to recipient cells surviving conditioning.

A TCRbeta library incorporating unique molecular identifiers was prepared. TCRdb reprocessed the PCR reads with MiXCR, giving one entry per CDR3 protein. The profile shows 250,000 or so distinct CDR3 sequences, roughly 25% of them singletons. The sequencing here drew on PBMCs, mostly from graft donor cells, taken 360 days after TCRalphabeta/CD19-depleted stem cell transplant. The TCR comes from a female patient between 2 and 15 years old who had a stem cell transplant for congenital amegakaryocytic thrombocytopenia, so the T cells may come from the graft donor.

Here the CDR3 reads CASSGRDRGLAGELFF. CDR3 bases: TGCGCCAGCAGCGGCCGGGACAGGGGGTTGGCCGGGGAGCTGTTTTTT. The chain joins TRBV5-1 to TRBJ2-2; TRBD1 aligns across 11 bases. Per the germline V gene, CDR1 is SGHRS and CDR2 is YFSETQ. J was trimmed by 6 bases and V by 4 bases; bases with no gene match: 8. The CDR3 contains 16 residues.